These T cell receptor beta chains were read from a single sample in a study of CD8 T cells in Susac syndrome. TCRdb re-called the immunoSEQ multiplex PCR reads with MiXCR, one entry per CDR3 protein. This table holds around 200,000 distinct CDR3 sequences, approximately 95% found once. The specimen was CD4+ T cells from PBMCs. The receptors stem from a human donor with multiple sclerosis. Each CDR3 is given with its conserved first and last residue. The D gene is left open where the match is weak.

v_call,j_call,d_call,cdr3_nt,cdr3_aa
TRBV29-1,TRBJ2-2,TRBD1,TGCAGCGTTGAAGATCGAACAGGGGGCAGCGGGGAGCTGTTTTTT,CSVEDRTGGSGELFF
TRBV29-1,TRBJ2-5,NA,TGCAGCGTTACTCCAAGGGCGGGGAGACTTGAGACCCAGTACTTC,CSVTPRAGRLETQYF
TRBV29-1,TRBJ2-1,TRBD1,TGCAGCGTATGGACAGGGGTGTATAGTGAGCAGTTCTTC,CSVWTGVYSEQFF
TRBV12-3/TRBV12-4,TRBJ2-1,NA,TGTGCCAGCACCCCGGGGGCCACCCCGGGCAATGAGCAGTTCTTC,CASTPGATPGNEQFF
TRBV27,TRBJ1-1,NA,TGTGCCAGCACGAGCCTGGACAGTCCGAACACTGAAGCTTTCTTT,CASTSLDSPNTEAFF
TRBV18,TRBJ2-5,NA,TGTGCCAGCTCACCGATGACCCGGGAGACCCAGTACTTC,CASSPMTRETQYF
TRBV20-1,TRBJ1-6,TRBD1,TGCAGTGCCACAGACAGGGCTCATTCACCCCTCCACTTT,CSATDRAHSPLHF
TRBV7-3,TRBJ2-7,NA,TGTGCCAGCAGCCCCACAGGGGACTGGGCCGAGCAGTACTTC,CASSPTGDWAEQYF
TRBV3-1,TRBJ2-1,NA,TGTGCCAGCGGAATGGGGCCTCCGTCCAATGAGCAGTTCTTC,CASGMGPPSNEQFF
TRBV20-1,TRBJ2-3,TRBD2,TGCAGTGCTACCACTACCGGGGGGGGCCCAGATACGCAGTATTTT,CSATTTGGGPDTQYF
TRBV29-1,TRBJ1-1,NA,TGCAGCGTTGGGGACGCCCCGAACACTGAAGCTTTCTTT,CSVGDAPNTEAFF
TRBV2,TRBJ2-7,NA,TGCGCCAGCAGGGACTCCCTGGGCGACGAGCAGTACTTC,CASRDSLGDEQYF
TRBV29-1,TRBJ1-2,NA,TGCAGCGTAACCGGGACCAACTATGGCTACACCTTC,CSVTGTNYGYTF
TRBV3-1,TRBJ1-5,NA,TGTGCCAGCAGCCAGAGATTAAACAATCAGCCCCAGCATTTT,CASSQRLNNQPQHF
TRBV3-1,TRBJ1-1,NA,TGTGCCAGCAGCCAAGTTTCCCAGAGGCCCGCCACTGAAGCTTTCTTT,CASSQVSQRPATEAFF
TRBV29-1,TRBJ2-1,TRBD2,TGCAGCGTTGAAGGGATCCCGGGACTAGCGGGGAGCAATGAGCAGTTCTTC,CSVEGIPGLAGSNEQFF
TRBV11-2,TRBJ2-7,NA,TGTGCCAGCAGCCCGCAAATGGGGACCTACGAGCAGTACTTC,CASSPQMGTYEQYF
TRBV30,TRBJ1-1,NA,TGTGCCTGGGGGGGGGCAGTCGAAACTGAAGCTTTCTTT,CAWGGAVETEAFF
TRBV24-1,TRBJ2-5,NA,TGTGCCACCAGTGATGGTGCGGGCGAGACCCAGTACTTC,CATSDGAGETQYF
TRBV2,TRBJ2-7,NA,TGTGCCAGCAGTCCGACGGAGGGTCGGAACGAGCAGTACTTC,CASSPTEGRNEQYF
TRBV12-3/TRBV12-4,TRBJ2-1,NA,TGTGCCAGCAGCTGGGACTTTTCCTACAATGAGCAGTTCTTC,CASSWDFSYNEQFF
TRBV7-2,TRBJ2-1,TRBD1,TGTGCCAGCAGCGACAGGGCCGGTAGCTACAATGAGCAGTTCTTC,CASSDRAGSYNEQFF
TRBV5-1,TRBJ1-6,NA,TGCGCCAGCAGCTTATGGGAAAGCTCCTATAATTCACCCCTCCACTTT,CASSLWESSYNSPLHF
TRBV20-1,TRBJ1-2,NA,TGCAGTGCCGAGGCCAGGGGAACCTATGGTTACACCTTC,CSAEARGTYGYTF
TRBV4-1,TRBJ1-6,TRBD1,TGCGCCAGCAGCCAAGAGAGGACAGGGTTGAATTCACCCCTCCACTTT,CASSQERTGLNSPLHF